The rows below give T cell receptor beta chains drawn from one sample of a study of T cells in Graves' hyperthyroidism and ophthalmopathy. TCRdb processed the multiplex PCR reads anew with MiXCR; each CDR3 protein has one entry. The sample has approximately 400,000 distinct CDR3 sequences, just under 25% seen once. The sequenced sample consisted of blood. Receptors originate from a man in his forties or fifties with Graves' hyperthyroidism. The CDR3 runs from the conserved cysteine through the conserved F or W. D genes are given only for firm matches. Size values are once, few and many counts, or a class for expanded clones, and some rows have none.

d_call: NA; j_call: TRBJ1-1; v_call: TRBV6-1; clone_size: few; cdr3_nt: TGTGCCAGCAGTTCAACGGAGTACACTGAAGCTTTCTTT; cdr3_aa: CASSSTEYTEAFF
d_call: TRBD1; j_call: TRBJ1-1; v_call: TRBV27; clone_size: NA; cdr3_nt: TGTGCCAGCAGTTTAGAGCCAGGGGGCACTGAAGCTTTCTTT; cdr3_aa: CASSLEPGGTEAFF
d_call: TRBD2; j_call: TRBJ2-1; v_call: TRBV11-2; clone_size: NA; cdr3_nt: TGTGCCAGCTACCGTGAAAAGATTAGCAGGACTAGCGGGAGCGGACATGAGCAGTTCTTC; cdr3_aa: CASYREKISRTSGSGHEQFF
d_call: NA; j_call: TRBJ1-6; v_call: TRBV19; clone_size: few; cdr3_nt: TGTGCCAGTAGTGCAAACTCTGGCTCACCCCTCCACTTT; cdr3_aa: CASSANSGSPLHF
d_call: NA; j_call: TRBJ1-2; v_call: TRBV7-9; clone_size: NA; cdr3_nt: TGTGCCAGCAGCTTAGCCCGCGGGGAGGATGGCTACACCTTC; cdr3_aa: CASSLARGEDGYTF
d_call: NA; j_call: TRBJ2-7; v_call: TRBV4-3; clone_size: NA; cdr3_nt: TGCGCCAGCAGCCAAGATTGGCAGGACACCTCCTACGAGCAGTACTTC; cdr3_aa: CASSQDWQDTSYEQYF
d_call: NA; j_call: TRBJ2-7; v_call: TRBV10-3; clone_size: few; cdr3_nt: TGTGCCATCAGGGACAGAGGGGGGTCTTCCTACGAGCAGTACTTC; cdr3_aa: CAIRDRGGSSYEQYF
d_call: TRBD1; j_call: TRBJ1-5; v_call: TRBV5-1; clone_size: NA; cdr3_nt: TGCGCCAGCAAGACCGAAATGGGACAGGGGATTTATAGCAATCAGCCCCAGCATTTT; cdr3_aa: CASKTEMGQGIYSNQPQHF
d_call: TRBD2; j_call: TRBJ2-1; v_call: TRBV7-2; clone_size: NA; cdr3_nt: TGTGCCAGCAGCTTTCCCATAGCGGGCGTGGGCAATGAGCAGTTCTTC; cdr3_aa: CASSFPIAGVGNEQFF
d_call: TRBD2; j_call: TRBJ2-3; v_call: TRBV6-1; clone_size: many; cdr3_nt: TGTGCCAGCAGTTTAGGACTAGCGGGAGGTGGGGATACGCAGTATTTT; cdr3_aa: CASSLGLAGGGDTQYF
d_call: TRBD1; j_call: TRBJ2-7; v_call: TRBV10-3; clone_size: NA; cdr3_nt: TGTGCCATCACTCCCGGACAGGGGGCATCCTACGAGCAGTACTTC; cdr3_aa: CAITPGQGASYEQYF
d_call: TRBD2; j_call: TRBJ2-5; v_call: TRBV5-1; clone_size: many; cdr3_nt: TGCGCCAGCAGCCCTAGCGGGAGGGCCGGGGAGACCCAGTACTTC; cdr3_aa: CASSPSGRAGETQYF
d_call: NA; j_call: TRBJ2-3; v_call: TRBV10-3; clone_size: few; cdr3_nt: TGTGCCATCAGTGAGGTCACGGGGGATACGCAGTATTTT; cdr3_aa: CAISEVTGDTQYF
d_call: TRBD2; j_call: TRBJ2-5; v_call: TRBV3-1; clone_size: few; cdr3_nt: TGTGCCAGCAGCCGAGGACTAGCGGGATATCAAGAGACCCAGTACTTC; cdr3_aa: CASSRGLAGYQETQYF
d_call: NA; j_call: TRBJ1-3; v_call: TRBV7-8; clone_size: NA; cdr3_nt: TGTGCCAGCAGCTTAATCGGGGGGGCTATCGGAAACACCATATATTTT; cdr3_aa: CASSLIGGAIGNTIYF
d_call: TRBD2; j_call: TRBJ2-5; v_call: TRBV29-1; clone_size: few; cdr3_nt: TGCAGCGTTGAAGGACTAGCGGACGGTTATCTGGAGACCCAGTACTTC; cdr3_aa: CSVEGLADGYLETQYF
d_call: TRBD1; j_call: TRBJ1-5; v_call: TRBV5-1; clone_size: NA; cdr3_nt: TGCGCCAACCCGGGACAGGGAGACGGCTTAGGAAGGCAGAGCAATCAGCCCCAGCATTTT; cdr3_aa: CANPGQGDGLGRQSNQPQHF
d_call: TRBD2; j_call: TRBJ2-5; v_call: TRBV2; clone_size: few; cdr3_nt: TGTGCCAGCAGTGAATGGCAGACTAGCGGGAGTGAGGAGACCCAGTACTTC; cdr3_aa: CASSEWQTSGSEETQYF
d_call: NA; j_call: TRBJ2-5; v_call: TRBV24-1; clone_size: few; cdr3_nt: TGTGCCACCAGTGACCAAGACCGGCCCCAGTACTTC; cdr3_aa: CATSDQDRPQYF
d_call: NA; j_call: TRBJ2-2; v_call: TRBV29-1; clone_size: NA; cdr3_nt: TGCAGCGCCCGACAGACTCCGAACACCGGGGAGCTGTTTTTT; cdr3_aa: CSARQTPNTGELFF
d_call: TRBD1; j_call: TRBJ2-5; v_call: TRBV5-4; clone_size: few; cdr3_nt: TGTGCCAGCAGCTGGGCGGGACAGGGGGTGGAGACCCAGTACTTC; cdr3_aa: CASSWAGQGVETQYF
d_call: TRBD1; j_call: TRBJ1-1; v_call: TRBV5-6; clone_size: NA; cdr3_nt: TGTGCCAGCAGCCCGCGGGACAGGGGGAGGAACACTGAAGCTTTCTTT; cdr3_aa: CASSPRDRGRNTEAFF
d_call: NA; j_call: TRBJ2-2; v_call: TRBV7-8; clone_size: few; cdr3_nt: TGTGCCAGCAGGTCCTCAATAGCGGAACATACGAACACCGGGGAGCTGTTTTTT; cdr3_aa: CASRSSIAEHTNTGELFF
d_call: NA; j_call: TRBJ1-2; v_call: TRBV12-3/TRBV12-4; clone_size: many; cdr3_nt: TGTGCCAGCAGCCTGGGTGCTAACTATGGCTACACCTTC; cdr3_aa: CASSLGANYGYTF
d_call: NA; j_call: TRBJ2-1; v_call: TRBV20-1; clone_size: NA; cdr3_nt: TGCAGTGCTGGCTATCTAGAGAACGACAATGAGCAGTTCTTC; cdr3_aa: CSAGYLENDNEQFF
d_call: NA; j_call: TRBJ2-2; v_call: TRBV5-5; clone_size: few; cdr3_nt: TGTGCCAGCAGCTTGGAAGGCATTCGCACCGGGGAGCTGTTTTTT; cdr3_aa: CASSLEGIRTGELFF
d_call: NA; j_call: TRBJ2-3; v_call: TRBV9; clone_size: NA; cdr3_nt: TGTGCCAGCAGCGTAGGCGACTACACAGATACGCAGTATTTT; cdr3_aa: CASSVGDYTDTQYF
d_call: NA; j_call: TRBJ2-1; v_call: TRBV11-2; clone_size: many; cdr3_nt: TGTGCCAGCAGCTTAATAACTAACAATGAGCAGTTCTTC; cdr3_aa: CASSLITNNEQFF
d_call: NA; j_call: TRBJ1-1; v_call: TRBV3-1; clone_size: many; cdr3_nt: TGTGCCAGCAGCCTTAAGTGGGGGGACTATTCTGAAGCTTTCTTT; cdr3_aa: CASSLKWGDYSEAFF
d_call: NA; j_call: TRBJ1-3; v_call: TRBV7-6; clone_size: few; cdr3_nt: TGTGCCAGCAGCTTAGGGTTTTCCTCTGGAAACACCATATATTTT; cdr3_aa: CASSLGFSSGNTIYF
d_call: NA; j_call: TRBJ1-1; v_call: TRBV2; clone_size: many; cdr3_nt: TGTGCCAGCAACCTGAAGGAAGCTTTCTTT; cdr3_aa: CASNLKEAFF
d_call: NA; j_call: TRBJ2-1; v_call: TRBV29-1; clone_size: few; cdr3_nt: TGCAGCGTAGCACCTGGACTGAACTCCTACAATGAGCAGTTCTTC; cdr3_aa: CSVAPGLNSYNEQFF
d_call: NA; j_call: TRBJ2-1; v_call: TRBV11-3; clone_size: few; cdr3_nt: TGTGCCAGCAGCTTACTCAGGGGCGGGAGCTCCTACAATGAGCAGTTCTTC; cdr3_aa: CASSLLRGGSSYNEQFF
d_call: TRBD2; j_call: TRBJ2-1; v_call: TRBV9; clone_size: few; cdr3_nt: TGTGCCAGCAGCTTTATAGCGGGTTTGTCCTACAATGAGCAGTTCTTC; cdr3_aa: CASSFIAGLSYNEQFF
d_call: TRBD1; j_call: TRBJ1-4; v_call: TRBV28; clone_size: few; cdr3_nt: TGTGCCAGCAGTTGGGGACAGGCAGGACTGTTTTTT; cdr3_aa: CASSWGQAGLFF
d_call: NA; j_call: TRBJ2-1; v_call: TRBV19; clone_size: few; cdr3_nt: TGTGCCAGTAGTATTGGGTACGGTTCCTACAATGAGCAGTTCTTC; cdr3_aa: CASSIGYGSYNEQFF
d_call: NA; j_call: TRBJ2-2; v_call: TRBV6-2/TRBV6-3; clone_size: few; cdr3_nt: TGTGCCAGCAGTTACCTGGGTCGAAGGGAGCTGTTTTTT; cdr3_aa: CASSYLGRRELFF
d_call: TRBD2; j_call: TRBJ2-3; v_call: TRBV29-1; clone_size: few; cdr3_nt: TGCAGCGTTGCGCATAGCGGGACCACAGATACGCAGTATTTT; cdr3_aa: CSVAHSGTTDTQYF
d_call: NA; j_call: TRBJ2-1; v_call: TRBV30; clone_size: once; cdr3_nt: TGTGCCTGGACCGAGAGCTCCTACAATGAGCAGTTCTTC; cdr3_aa: CAWTESSYNEQFF
d_call: NA; j_call: TRBJ2-3; v_call: TRBV9; clone_size: NA; cdr3_nt: TGTGCCAGCAGCTCCAGACTGGGCCCCGATACGCAGTATTTT; cdr3_aa: CASSSRLGPDTQYF
d_call: NA; j_call: TRBJ1-6; v_call: TRBV15; clone_size: NA; cdr3_nt: TGTGCCACCAGCATACACCAGGGGACCCTCCACTTT; cdr3_aa: CATSIHQGTLHF
d_call: NA; j_call: TRBJ2-5; v_call: TRBV20-1; clone_size: NA; cdr3_nt: TGCAGTGCTAGAGCTAGCAGGGGTCGCCAAGAGACCCTGTACTTC; cdr3_aa: CSARASRGRQETLYF
d_call: NA; j_call: TRBJ1-4; v_call: TRBV19; clone_size: once; cdr3_nt: TGTGCCAGTAGTATAGGAGCCCAAGCGGGAAAACTGTTTTTT; cdr3_aa: CASSIGAQAGKLFF
d_call: NA; j_call: TRBJ2-7; v_call: TRBV20-1; clone_size: NA; cdr3_nt: TGCAGTGCTAGACTTGGTAGGACCCCCTACGAGCAGTACTTC; cdr3_aa: CSARLGRTPYEQYF
d_call: NA; j_call: TRBJ2-7; v_call: TRBV12-3/TRBV12-4; clone_size: NA; cdr3_nt: TGTGCCATATCGACTGGAAACTACGAGCAGTACTTC; cdr3_aa: CAISTGNYEQYF
d_call: TRBD1; j_call: TRBJ2-7; v_call: TRBV28; clone_size: many; cdr3_nt: TGTGCCAGCAGTGCCACAGGGGCGGTTAAGGAGCAGTACTTC; cdr3_aa: CASSATGAVKEQYF
d_call: NA; j_call: TRBJ2-1; v_call: TRBV5-1; clone_size: many; cdr3_nt: TGCGCCAGCAGCGAAGACAGTCCTCCCTACAATGAGCAGTTCTTC; cdr3_aa: CASSEDSPPYNEQFF
d_call: TRBD2; j_call: TRBJ2-3; v_call: TRBV20-1; clone_size: many; cdr3_nt: TGCAGTGCGAAGACTAGCGGGAGGTCAGATACGCAGTATTTT; cdr3_aa: CSAKTSGRSDTQYF